The next 24 T cell receptor beta chains were all read from a single sample in a study of T cells expressing NK-cell markers. TCRdb re-called the 5' RACE reads; every CDR3 protein appears as one record, without DNA. This sample contains about 380,000 distinct CDR3 sequences. The sequenced sample consisted of blood T cells: a sorted CD56 or NKG2C T cell subset, CD4+ or CD8+ T cells, or bulk PBMC T cells (not recorded which). Every receptor here comes from a man between 18 and 69 years old in good health.

The rearrangement links TRBV21-1 to TRBJ2-3; TCRdb indicates TRBD1, and absent DNA this call remains unverified. TRBV21-1 constitutes a pseudogene. CDR3 length: 16 amino acids. The CDR3 loop reads CASSTPSGGGADTQYF.

The rearrangement links TRBV20-1 to TRBJ2-4; TCRdb's D gene call, TRBD1, goes unchecked for lack of DNA. The CDR3 contains 12 residues. Germline V gene data show CDR1 as DFQATT and CDR2 as SNEGSKA (reference sequence). CDR3 protein: CSASLMGGIQYF.

This chain connects TRBV9 to TRBJ2-5; TCRdb indicates TRBD2, and absent DNA this call remains unverified. This CDR3 has 17 amino acids. Germline V CDR1 and CDR2: SGDLS, YYNGEE. The CDR3: CASSVGLAGGPTETQYF.

V is TRBV7-2 and J is TRBJ2-1. This CDR3 is 13 amino acids long. The germline CDR1 and CDR2 sequences are SGHTA and FQGNSA. The CDR3 loop reads CASSFGSMGEQFF.

The J gene is TRBJ2-1, the V gene TRBV6-2 or TRBV6-3; TCRdb designates TRBD1, a call that cannot be tested without DNA. There are 15 residues in the CDR3. Germline CDR1 is MNHEY and CDR2 is SVGEGT. The CDR3: CARTNRDRHYNEQFF.

The CDR3 sequence is CASIIQGASYEQYF. This rearrangement joins TRBV6-1 to TRBJ2-7; TCRdb picks TRBD1, but there is no DNA to check that call. The germline V gene encodes CDR1 MNHNS and CDR2 SASEGT. CDR3 length: 14 amino acids.

The V and J genes are TRBV28 and TRBJ2-2; TCRdb gives TRBD1 as the D gene, but with no DNA this cannot be confirmed. Germline loops: CDR1 MDHEN, CDR2 SYDVKM. The CDR3 runs 15 residues. The CDR3 sequence: CASTLGDRDTGELFF.

The V and J genes are TRBV20-1 and TRBJ1-3; absent DNA, TCRdb's TRBD1 call cannot be checked. The length of the CDR3 is 14 residues. CDR1 is DFQATT and CDR2 is SNEGSKA in the germline V gene (reference sequence). The CDR3 protein is CSVTSGGPRNTIYF.

The rearrangement uses TRBV18 and TRBJ1-2. Germline V gene data show CDR1 as KGHSH and CDR2 as LQKENI. The CDR3 has 15 residues. CDR3 residues: CASSQHGPDGYGYTF.

V gene TRBV4-1 combines with J gene TRBJ1-2; TCRdb names TRBD1, which stays unverified in the absence of DNA. The CDR3 runs to 17 residues. Germline CDR1 MGHRA, CDR2 YSYEKL. CDR3: CASSQDGFQGGRFGYTF.

The chain uses TRBV5-5 and TRBJ2-1; TCRdb designates TRBD1, a call that cannot be tested without DNA. Germline V gene data show CDR1 as SGHKS and CDR2 as YYEKEE (reference sequence). This CDR3 region has 18 residues. CDR3 amino acids: CASTPLRARLRGYNEQFF.

The V gene is TRBV3-1, the J gene TRBJ2-1; TCRdb names TRBD1, which stays unverified in the absence of DNA. Germline CDR1 is LGHDT and CDR2 is YNNKEL (reference sequence). CDR3 size: 16 residues. The CDR3 here is CASSQEARGAYNEQFF.

V is TRBV15 and J is TRBJ1-5. The CDR3 runs 14 residues. Germline V lookup: CDR1 LNHNV, CDR2 YYDKDF (reference sequence). CDR3 loop: CATSRGGRYQPQHF.

The chain has TRBV10-3 and TRBJ2-7. Looked up from germline, CDR1 is ENHRY and CDR2 is SYGVKD. CDR3 length equals 15 residues. The CDR3 protein is CAISLTNGVPYEQYF.

The V call is TRBV27, the J call TRBJ1-1; TCRdb gives TRBD1 as the D gene, but with no DNA this cannot be confirmed. CDR1 is MNHEY, CDR2 SMNVEV, per germline (reference sequence). The CDR3 is made up of 14 amino acids. The chain's CDR3 is CASSRQGLNTEAFF.

V gene TRBV15 combines with J gene TRBJ2-1; TCRdb gives TRBD2 as the D gene, but with no DNA this cannot be confirmed. The CDR3 totals 15 residues. Germline lookup yields CDR1 LNHNV and CDR2 YYDKDF (reference sequence). The chain's CDR3 is CATSRLAGHYNEQFF.

The chain carries TRBV24-1 and TRBJ2-1; the TRBD1 assignment by TCRdb is unverifiable without DNA. Germline V gene data show CDR1 as KGHDR and CDR2 as SFDVKD. This CDR3 region has 16 residues. CDR3 sequence: CATSDGGVGSYNEQFF.

This rearrangement joins TRBV18 to TRBJ2-6; there is no DNA to check the TCRdb D call of TRBD1. Germline V gene data show CDR1 as KGHSH and CDR2 as LQKENI. The CDR3 consists of 19 residues. This CDR3 is CASSPRTGYTLSGANVLTF.

The V call is TRBV5-5, the J call TRBJ1-6. The CDR3 is 14 residues long. CDR1 is SGHKS and CDR2 is YYEKEE in the germline V gene (reference sequence). The CDR3 spells CASSSDMFNSPLHF.

This chain joins TRBV28 and TRBJ1-6. Germline lookup yields CDR1 MDHEN and CDR2 SYDVKM. This CDR3 spans 16 amino acids. The CDR3: CASSLGHRDGRSPLHF.

The CDR3 sequence: CASNLGLAETQYF. The rearrangement uses TRBV5-1 and TRBJ2-5; TCRdb gives TRBD2 as the D gene, but with no DNA this cannot be confirmed. The germline V gene has CDR1 SGHRS and CDR2 YFSETQ. The CDR3 contains 13 residues.

The gene calls are TRBV10-3 and TRBJ2-2; TCRdb's D call, TRBD2, is unchecked because there is no DNA. The CDR3 is made up of 17 amino acids. From germline, CDR1 is ENHRY and CDR2 SYGVKD. The CDR3 spells CAIRPGLAGARTGELFF.

V usage is TRBV20-1 and J usage is TRBJ2-7; without DNA, the TCRdb call of TRBD1 cannot be checked. CDR3 length: 14 residues. Germline CDR1 DFQATT, CDR2 SNEGSKA (reference sequence). The chain's CDR3 is CSARRGGHGYEQYF.

V is TRBV19 and J is TRBJ2-1; the D call from TCRdb, TRBD1, cannot be confirmed without DNA. CDR1 is LNHDA and CDR2 is SQIVND in the germline V gene (reference sequence). CDR3 size: 15 residues. The CDR3 reads CASSSFGGAYNEQFF.